Sequencing of this T cell receptor (beta chain) was carried out in a study of CD8 T cells in Susac syndrome. Random hexamers primed reverse transcription of 0.5 to 1 ug RNA. Across 54 Vbeta and 13 Jbeta, immunoSEQ multiplex PCR amplified TCR beta CDR3. A single record per CDR3 protein comes from TCRdb applying MiXCR to the immunoSEQ multiplex PCR reads. The sample holds around 170,000 distinct CDR3 sequences, approximately 96% seen once. Trimming removed 3 bases from V and 0 bases from J; junction bases left unmatched: 4. The CDR3 is 15 residues long. Germline V lookup: CDR1 MGHRA, CDR2 YSYEKL. The chain has TRBV4-1 and TRBJ2-7; 8 bases are shared with TRBD2. The material sequenced was CD8+ T cells from PBMCs. The clonotype originates from a human donor with multiple sclerosis. CDR3 residues: CASSHISGSSYEQYF. CDR3 sequence (DNA): TGCGCCAGCAGCCATATAAGCGGGAGCTCCTACGAGCAGTACTTC.